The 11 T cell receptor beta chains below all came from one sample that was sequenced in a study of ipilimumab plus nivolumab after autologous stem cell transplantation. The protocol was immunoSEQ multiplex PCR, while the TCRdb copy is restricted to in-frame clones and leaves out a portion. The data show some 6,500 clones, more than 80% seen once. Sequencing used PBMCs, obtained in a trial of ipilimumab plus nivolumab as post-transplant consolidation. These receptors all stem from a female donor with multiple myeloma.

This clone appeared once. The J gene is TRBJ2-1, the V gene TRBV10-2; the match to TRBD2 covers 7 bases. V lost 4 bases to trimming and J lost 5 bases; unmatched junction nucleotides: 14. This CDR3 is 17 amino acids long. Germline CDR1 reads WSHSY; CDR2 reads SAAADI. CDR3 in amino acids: CASSASLRGSVHNEQFF. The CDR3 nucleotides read TGCGCCAGCAGTGCGTCACTACGCGGGAGTGTCCACAATGAGCAGTTCTTC.

The CDR3 sequence is CASSFSGPGHSYEQYF. CDR3 in DNA: TGTGCCAGCAGCTTCAGTGGACCGGGACACAGCTACGAGCAGTACTTC. This sequence joins TRBV11-2 and TRBJ2-7; D may be TRBD1 (6 bases). The V and J ends lost 3 bases and 3 bases respectively, with 18 bases between them. The CDR3 loop spans 16 amino acids. Germline CDR1 is SGHAT and CDR2 is FQNNGV.

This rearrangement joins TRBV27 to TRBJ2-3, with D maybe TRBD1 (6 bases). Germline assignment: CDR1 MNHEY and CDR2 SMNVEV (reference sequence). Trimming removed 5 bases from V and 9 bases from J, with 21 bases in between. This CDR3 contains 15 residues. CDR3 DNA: TGTGCCAGCAGTCCCAAACTATTCACAGGGCAAACGCAGTATTTT. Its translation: CASSPKLFTGQTQYF.

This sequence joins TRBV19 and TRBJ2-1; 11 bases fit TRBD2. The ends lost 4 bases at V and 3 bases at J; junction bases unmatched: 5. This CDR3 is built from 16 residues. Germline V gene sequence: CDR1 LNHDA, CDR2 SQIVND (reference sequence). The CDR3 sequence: CASSSRGLADYNEQFF. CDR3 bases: TGTGCCAGTAGTAGCAGGGGACTAGCGGACTACAATGAGCAGTTCTTC.

CDR3 DNA: TGTGCCAGTAGTATAGTCTTTCGAGGGGCGGAAACTGAAGCTTTCTTT. Translating it yields CASSIVFRGAETEAFF. The rearrangement uses TRBV19 and TRBJ1-1; TRBD1 is a possible D gene (5 bases). The CDR3 is 16 residues long. Germline CDR1 reads LNHDA; CDR2 reads SQIVND (reference sequence). Trimming shortened V by 1 base and J by 5 bases, and 17 bases separated the two germline ends. The full variable domain, its missing parts supplied by reference TRBV19 and TRBJ1-1, is DGGITQSPKYLFRKEGQNVTLSCEQNLNHDAMYWYRQDPGQGLRLIYYSQIVNDFQKGDIAEGYSVSREKKESFPLTVTSAQKNPTAFYLCASSIVFRGAETEAFFGQGTRLTVV.

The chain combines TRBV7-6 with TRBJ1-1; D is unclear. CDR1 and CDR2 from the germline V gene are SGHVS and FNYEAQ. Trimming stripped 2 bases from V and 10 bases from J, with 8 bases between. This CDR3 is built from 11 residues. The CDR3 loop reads CASSLYQRAFF. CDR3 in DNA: TGTGCCAGCAGCTTATACCAGCGAGCTTTCTTT. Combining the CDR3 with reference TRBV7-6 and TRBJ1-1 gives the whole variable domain GAGVSQSPRYKVTKRGQDVALRCDPISGHVSLYWYRQALGQGPEFLTYFNYEAQQDKSGLPNDRFSAERPEGSISTLTIQRTEQRDSAMYRCASSLYQRAFFGQGTRLTVV.

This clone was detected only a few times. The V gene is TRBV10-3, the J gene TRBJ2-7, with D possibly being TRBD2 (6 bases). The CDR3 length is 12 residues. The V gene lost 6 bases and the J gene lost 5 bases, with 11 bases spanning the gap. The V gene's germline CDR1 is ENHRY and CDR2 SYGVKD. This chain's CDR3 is CAISTSPHEQYF. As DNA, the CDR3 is TGTGCCATCAGCACTAGCCCCCACGAGCAGTACTTC.

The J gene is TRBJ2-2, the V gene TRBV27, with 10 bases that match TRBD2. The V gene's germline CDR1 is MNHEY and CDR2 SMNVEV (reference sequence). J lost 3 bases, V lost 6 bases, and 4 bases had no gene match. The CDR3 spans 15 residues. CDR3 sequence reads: CASRFSGRYTGELFF. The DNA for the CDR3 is TGTGCCAGCAGATTTAGCGGGAGGTACACCGGGGAGCTGTTTTTT.

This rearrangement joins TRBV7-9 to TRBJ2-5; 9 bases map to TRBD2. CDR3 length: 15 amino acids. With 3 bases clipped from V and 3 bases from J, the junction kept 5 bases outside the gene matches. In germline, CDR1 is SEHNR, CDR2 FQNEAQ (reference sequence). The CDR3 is CASSFAGGAKETQYF. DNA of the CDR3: TGTGCCAGCAGCTTCGCGGGGGGGGCGAAAGAGACCCAGTACTTC.

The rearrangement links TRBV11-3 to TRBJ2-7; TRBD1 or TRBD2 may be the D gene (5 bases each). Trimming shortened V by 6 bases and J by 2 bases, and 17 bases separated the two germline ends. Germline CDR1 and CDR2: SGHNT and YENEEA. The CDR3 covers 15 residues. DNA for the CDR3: TGTGCCAGCAGGCGGACTGGAATGGGGCCCTACGAGCAGTACTTC. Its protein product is CASRRTGMGPYEQYF.

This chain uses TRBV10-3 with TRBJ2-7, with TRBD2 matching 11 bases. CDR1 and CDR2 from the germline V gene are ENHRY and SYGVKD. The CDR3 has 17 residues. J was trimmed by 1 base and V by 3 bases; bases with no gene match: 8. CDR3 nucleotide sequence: TGTGCCATCAGTGATGTAACTAGCGGGAGTCTATCCTACGAGCAGTACTTC. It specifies CAISDVTSGSLSYEQYF.